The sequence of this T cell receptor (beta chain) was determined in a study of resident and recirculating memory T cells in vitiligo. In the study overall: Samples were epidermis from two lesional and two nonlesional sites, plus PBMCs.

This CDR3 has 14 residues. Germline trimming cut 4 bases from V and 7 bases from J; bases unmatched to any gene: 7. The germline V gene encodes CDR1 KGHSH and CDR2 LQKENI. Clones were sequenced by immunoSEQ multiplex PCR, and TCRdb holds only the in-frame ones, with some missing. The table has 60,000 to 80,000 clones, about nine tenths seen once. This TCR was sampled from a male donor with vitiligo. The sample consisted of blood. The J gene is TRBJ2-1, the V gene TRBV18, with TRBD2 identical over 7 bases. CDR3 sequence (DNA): TGTGCCAGCTCACAGAGACTAGCCGGAAATGAGCAGTTCTTC. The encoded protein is CASSQRLAGNEQFF.